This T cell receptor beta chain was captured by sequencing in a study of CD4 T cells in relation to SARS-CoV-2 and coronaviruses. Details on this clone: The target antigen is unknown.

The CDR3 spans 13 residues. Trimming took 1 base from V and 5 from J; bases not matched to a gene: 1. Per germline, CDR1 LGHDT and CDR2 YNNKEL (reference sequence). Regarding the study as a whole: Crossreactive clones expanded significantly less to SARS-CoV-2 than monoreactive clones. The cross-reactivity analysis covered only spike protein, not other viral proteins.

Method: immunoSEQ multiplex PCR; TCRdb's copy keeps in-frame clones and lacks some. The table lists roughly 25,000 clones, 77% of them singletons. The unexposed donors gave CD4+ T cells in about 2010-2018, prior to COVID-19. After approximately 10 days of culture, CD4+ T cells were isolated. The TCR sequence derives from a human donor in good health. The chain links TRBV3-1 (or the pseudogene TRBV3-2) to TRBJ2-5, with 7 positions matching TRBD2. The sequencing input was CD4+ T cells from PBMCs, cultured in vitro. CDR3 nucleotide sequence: TGTGCCAGCAGCCAAGGACTAGCCGAGACCCAGTACTTC. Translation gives CASSQGLAETQYF.